The 9 T cell receptor beta chains below come from one sample, sequenced in a study of neurological immune-mediated disorders. TCRdb reprocessed the 5' RACE reads with MiXCR, giving one entry per CDR3 protein. Of fewer than 80,000 distinct CDR3 sequences listed, approximately 5.2% are singletons. The sample comprised PBMCs. These receptors all stem from a woman in her twenties or thirties with multiple sclerosis.

There are a few counts of this clonotype. At one of its ends the junction is not consistent with the germline gene, which may arise from a read error. The chain employs TRBV20-1 and TRBJ1-5; D might be TRBD1 (6 bases). The germline CDR1 and CDR2 sequences are DFQATT and SNEGSKA (reference sequence). The CDR3 sequence is 14 residues long. This CDR3 is CSAWDNPSNQPQNF. Written as DNA, the CDR3 is TGCAGTGCTTGGGACAACCCAAGCAATCAGCCCCAGAATTTT.

This clonotype was counted at least ten times. The chain employs TRBV29-1 and TRBJ2-7; 7 nucleotides align to TRBD1. CDR1 is SQVTM and CDR2 is ANQGSEA in the germline V gene. CDR3 length equals 13 residues. The V segment lost 5 bases and the J segment 3 bases; nucleotides outside the gene matches: 7. CDR3 nucleotides: TGCAGCGTTACGCCATGGGACAGCTACGAGCAGTACTTC. Its protein product is CSVTPWDSYEQYF.

In this sample, this clonotype turned up many times. V usage is TRBV20-1 and J usage is TRBJ2-3; 11 bases align to TRBD2. V trimming: 4 bases; J trimming: 3 bases; junction bases outside the gene matches: 9. The CDR3 sequence is 16 residues long. The germline CDR1 and CDR2 sequences are DFQATT and SNEGSKA (reference sequence). The CDR3 spells CSATPLAGVRTDTQYF. CDR3 nucleotides: TGCAGTGCTACCCCACTAGCGGGGGTTCGGACAGATACGCAGTATTTT.

In its sample, this clonotype was seen many times. V is TRBV20-1 and J is TRBJ1-1; 7 bases match TRBD1. CDR1 and CDR2 (germline): DFQATT, SNEGSKA (reference sequence). J was trimmed by 7 bases and V by 0 bases; bases with no gene match: 8. The CDR3 runs 14 residues. CDR3 amino acids: CSARDPRDRYEAFF. In nucleotides, the CDR3 is TGCAGTGCTAGAGACCCCCGGGACAGATATGAAGCTTTCTTT.

The rearrangement joins TRBV20-1 to TRBJ1-6, with D maybe TRBD1 (5 bases). This CDR3 region has 14 residues. CDR1 DFQATT and CDR2 SNEGSKA come from the germline V gene (reference sequence). V lost 2 bases to trimming and J lost 8 bases, with 13 bases between them. The CDR3 sequence is CSARQGWGDSPLHF. CDR3 DNA: TGCAGTGCTAGACAGGGTTGGGGGGATTCACCCCTCCACTTT.

Comment on this clonotype: It is unclear where the CDR3 begins or ends on the DNA, so no DNA is shown, and the CDR3 is as TCRdb lists it. The CDR3 loop reads CASSWGRGAAYYEQYF. The chain employs TRBV21-1 and TRBJ2-7; the table names TRBD1, a call not compared with the DNA. TRBV21-1 is tagged as a pseudogene. The CDR3 spans 16 residues, counting both ends.

This clonotype showed up many times. This chain links TRBV5-1 with TRBJ2-2; D possibly matches TRBD1 or TRBD2 (5 bases each). The germline gives CDR1 SGHRS, CDR2 YFSETQ. This CDR3 contains 18 residues. V lost 6 bases, J lost 4 bases, and 25 bases lay in between. The CDR3 nucleotides read TGCGCCAGCACCCATGACTACCTTGGGGAGAGGGGCACCGGGGAGCTGTTTTTT. As protein: CASTHDYLGERGTGELFF.

The chain employs TRBV5-1 and TRBJ1-3; 7 positions agree with TRBD1. The germline V gene has CDR1 SGHRS and CDR2 YFSETQ. This CDR3 is 16 amino acids long. Unmatched junction bases numbered 6, after V lost 0 bases and J lost 3 bases. CDR3 sequence (DNA): TGCGCCAGCAGCTTGGATGTCAGGGGGTTTGGAAACACCATATATTTT. Protein product: CASSLDVRGFGNTIYF. The variable domain in full, completed from reference TRBV5-1 and TRBJ1-3, reads KAGVTQTPRYLIKTRGQQVTLSCSPISGHRSVSWYQQTPGQGLQFLFEYFSETQRNKGNFPGRFSGRQFSNSRSEMNVSTLELGDSALYLCASSLDVRGFGNTIYFGEGSWLTVV.

This clonotype was observed many times. This chain links TRBV5-1 with TRBJ2-5; 8 nucleotides line up with TRBD1. The CDR3 has 14 amino acids. Germline-derived CDR1 and CDR2 are SGHRS and YFSETQ. The ends lost 4 bases at V and 1 base at J; junction bases unmatched: 3. CDR3 bases: TGCGCCAGCAGCGGGGGACAGGCCCAAGAGACCCAGTACTTC. As protein: CASSGGQAQETQYF.